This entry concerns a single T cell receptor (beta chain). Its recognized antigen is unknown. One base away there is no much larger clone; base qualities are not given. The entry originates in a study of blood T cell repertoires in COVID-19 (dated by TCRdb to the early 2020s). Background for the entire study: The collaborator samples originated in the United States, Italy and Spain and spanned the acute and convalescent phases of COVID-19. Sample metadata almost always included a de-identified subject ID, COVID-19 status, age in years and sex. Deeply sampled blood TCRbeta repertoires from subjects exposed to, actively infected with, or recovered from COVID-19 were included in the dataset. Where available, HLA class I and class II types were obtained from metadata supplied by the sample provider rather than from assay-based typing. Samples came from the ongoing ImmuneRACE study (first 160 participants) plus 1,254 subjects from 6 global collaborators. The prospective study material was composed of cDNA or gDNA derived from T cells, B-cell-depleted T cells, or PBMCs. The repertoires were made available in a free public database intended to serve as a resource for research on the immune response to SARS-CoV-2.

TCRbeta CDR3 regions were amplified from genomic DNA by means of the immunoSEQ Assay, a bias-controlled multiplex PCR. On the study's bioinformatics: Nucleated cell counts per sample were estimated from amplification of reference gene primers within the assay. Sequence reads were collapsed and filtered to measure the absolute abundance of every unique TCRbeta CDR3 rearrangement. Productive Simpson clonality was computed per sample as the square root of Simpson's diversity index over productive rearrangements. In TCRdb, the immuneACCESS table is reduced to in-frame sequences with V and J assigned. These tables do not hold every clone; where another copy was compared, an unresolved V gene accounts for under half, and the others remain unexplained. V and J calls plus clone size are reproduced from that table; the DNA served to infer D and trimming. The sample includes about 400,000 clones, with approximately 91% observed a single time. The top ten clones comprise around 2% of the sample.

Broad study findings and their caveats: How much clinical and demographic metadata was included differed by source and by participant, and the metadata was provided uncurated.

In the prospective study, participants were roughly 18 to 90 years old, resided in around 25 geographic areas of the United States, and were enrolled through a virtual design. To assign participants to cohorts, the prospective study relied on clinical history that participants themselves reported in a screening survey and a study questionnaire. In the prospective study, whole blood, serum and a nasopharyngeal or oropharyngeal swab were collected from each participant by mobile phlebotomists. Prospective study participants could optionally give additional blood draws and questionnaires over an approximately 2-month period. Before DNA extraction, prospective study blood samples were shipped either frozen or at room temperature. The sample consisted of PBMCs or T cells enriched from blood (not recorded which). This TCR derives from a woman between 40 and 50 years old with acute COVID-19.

The encoded CDR3 is CASSQIVSSGANEQFF. The DNA sequence reads TGTGCCAGCAGCCAAATCGTGTCTAGCGGGGCTAATGAGCAGTTCTTC. Recombination connected TRBV14 to TRBJ2-1, with 9 junctional bases fitting TRBD2. The CDR3 measures 16 amino acids from cysteine to phenylalanine. Just the 48-base CDR3 DNA is kept, in frame starting at base 1. Per the germline V gene, SGHDN is the CDR1 and FVKESK is the CDR2. V is trimmed back by 2 bases and J by 7 bases, and the junction contains 9 bases that no gene match accounts for.